The clone carrying this TCR beta chain was seen a handful of times. Diagnosis rested on symptoms, serum thyroxine and TRAb, thyroid ultrasound, and orbital computed tomography. PBMCs were collected from an approximately 10 ml volume of fresh peripheral blood. RNA transcripts gave rise to amplified TCR beta CDR3 regions. Researchers ran a first-round RT-PCR on the TCR CDR3 using the HTBI primer set. Each CDR3 protein gets one entry after TCRdb re-called the multiplex PCR reads with MiXCR. The data hold around 500,000 distinct CDR3 sequences, with 15% to 20% observed a single time. V was clipped by 6 bases and J by 3 bases, with 19 bases between them. Germline V gene data show CDR1 as SQVTM and CDR2 as ANQGSEA. This CDR3 has 15 amino acids. The entry originates in a study of T cells in Graves' hyperthyroidism and ophthalmopathy.

The TCR comes from a woman aged 25 to 45 with Graves' ophthalmopathy. The sample taken for sequencing was blood. The V call is TRBV29-1, the J call TRBJ2-3; D possibly corresponds to TRBD2 (6 bases). CDR3 residues: CSVDRSGVLTDTQYF. The DNA for the CDR3 is TGCAGCGTGGACCGGTCGGGGGTGTTAACAGATACGCAGTATTTT.